This T cell receptor beta chain originates from a study of radiation and T cells in renal cell carcinoma. Turning to this clone: The antigen remains unidentified.

Regarding the study as a whole: From baseline, blood top tumor clonotypes peaked at 2 weeks post-radiation. Pretreatment tumor biopsies were lacking, so baseline clonotypes are unknown.

As to time point: blood 4 weeks post-SBRT, at nephrectomy. Noted treatment: 15 Gy SBRT to primary tumor, nephrectomy 4 weeks later. Nephrectomy followed 15 Gy stereotactic body radiation by 4 weeks. Radiation-treated patients gave blood at baseline, week 2 and week 4. Method: immunoSEQ multiplex PCR; TCRdb's copy keeps in-frame clones and lacks some. The sample includes approximately 86,000 clones, around four fifths of them seen just once. The CDR3 has 14 residues. The V end lost 0 bases, the J end lost 1 base, and 7 bases lay between the germline ends. Germline V gene sequence: CDR1 SGHRS, CDR2 YFSETQ.

The V call is TRBV5-1, the J call TRBJ2-5; TRBD2 might be the D (6 bases). This clonotype was sampled from a man aged 50-60 years with renal cell carcinoma. The source material was blood, sampled from a patient whose treatment included radiotherapy and nephrectomy. The CDR3 coding sequence is TGCGCCAGCAGCTTGGTCGGGAGCCAAGAGACCCAGTACTTC. It specifies CASSLVGSQETQYF.